This T cell receptor (beta chain) appears in the sequencing data of a study of type 1 regulatory T cells. Study background: T-allo10 is a Tr1-enriched, alloantigen-specific CD4 T cell product made in vitro.

TCRdb reanalysed the reads using MiXCR and keeps one entry per CDR3 protein. The table shows 80,000 to 100,000 distinct CDR3 sequences, with 30% to 35% occurring only once. Per germline, CDR1 KGHSH and CDR2 LQKENI. V lost 3 bases to trimming and J lost 0 bases, with 11 bases between them. CDR3 length: 16 amino acids. This clonotype was seen a few times. The sequencing sample was made of CD4+ T cells, either the whole sample or a sorted fraction (not recorded which). The chain couples TRBV18 to TRBJ2-2; no clear D gene. The receptor's source is a human donor in good health. CDR3 protein: CASSPPRYPNTGELFF. Written as DNA, the CDR3 is TGTGCCAGCTCACCCCCGAGGTACCCGAACACCGGGGAGCTGTTTTTT.